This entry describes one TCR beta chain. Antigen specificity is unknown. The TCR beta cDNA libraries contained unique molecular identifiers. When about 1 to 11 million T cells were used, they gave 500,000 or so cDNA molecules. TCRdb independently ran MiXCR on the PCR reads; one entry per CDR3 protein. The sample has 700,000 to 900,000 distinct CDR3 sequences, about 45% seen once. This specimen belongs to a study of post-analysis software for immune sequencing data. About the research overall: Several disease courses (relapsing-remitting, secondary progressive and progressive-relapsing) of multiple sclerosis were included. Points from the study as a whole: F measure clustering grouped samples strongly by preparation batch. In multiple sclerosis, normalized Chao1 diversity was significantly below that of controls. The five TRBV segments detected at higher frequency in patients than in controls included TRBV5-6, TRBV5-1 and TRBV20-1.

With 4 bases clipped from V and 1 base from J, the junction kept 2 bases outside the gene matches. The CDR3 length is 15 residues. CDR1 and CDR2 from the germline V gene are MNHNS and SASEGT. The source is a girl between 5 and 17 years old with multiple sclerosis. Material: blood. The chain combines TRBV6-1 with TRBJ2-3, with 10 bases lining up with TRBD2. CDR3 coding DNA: TGTGCCAGCAGTGCTACTAGCGGGGGCACAGATACGCAGTATTTT. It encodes CASSATSGGTDTQYF.